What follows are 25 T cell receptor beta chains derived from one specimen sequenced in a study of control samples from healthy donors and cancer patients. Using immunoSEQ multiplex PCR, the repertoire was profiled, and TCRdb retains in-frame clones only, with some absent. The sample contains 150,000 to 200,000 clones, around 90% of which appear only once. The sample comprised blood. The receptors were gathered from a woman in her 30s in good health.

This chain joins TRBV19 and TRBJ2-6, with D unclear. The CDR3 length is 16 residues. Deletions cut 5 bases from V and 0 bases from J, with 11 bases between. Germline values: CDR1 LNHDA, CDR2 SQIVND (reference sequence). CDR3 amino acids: CASSPYGSSGANVLTF. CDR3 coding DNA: TGTGCCAGTAGTCCATATGGTTCCTCTGGGGCCAACGTCCTGACTTTC.

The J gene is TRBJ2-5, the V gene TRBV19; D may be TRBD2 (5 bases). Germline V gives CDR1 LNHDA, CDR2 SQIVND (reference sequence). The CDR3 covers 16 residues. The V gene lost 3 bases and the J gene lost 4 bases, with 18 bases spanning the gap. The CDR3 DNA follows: TGTGCCAGTAGTATTGAGGGAAGACGGCCATCAGAGACCCAGTACTTC. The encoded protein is CASSIEGRRPSETQYF.

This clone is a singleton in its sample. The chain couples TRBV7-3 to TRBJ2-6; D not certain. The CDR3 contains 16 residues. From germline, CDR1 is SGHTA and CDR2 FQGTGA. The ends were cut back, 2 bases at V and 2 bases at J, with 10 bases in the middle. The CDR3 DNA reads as TGTGCCAGCAGCTTATTGGGTGCAACTGGGGCCAACGTCCTGACTTTC. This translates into CASSLLGATGANVLTF.

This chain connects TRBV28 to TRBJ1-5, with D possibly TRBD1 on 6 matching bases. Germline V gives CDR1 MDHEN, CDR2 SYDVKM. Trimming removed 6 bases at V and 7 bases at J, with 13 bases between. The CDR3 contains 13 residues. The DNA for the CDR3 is TGTGCCAGCAGGCTTCAGGGGTGGCAGCCCCAGCATTTT. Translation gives CASRLQGWQPQHF.

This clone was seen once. The CDR3 reads CASSIDRSGVGYTF. The CDR3 DNA sequence: TGTGCCAGTAGTATCGACAGGAGCGGCGTTGGCTACACCTTC. This chain joins TRBV19 and TRBJ1-2; possible D gene TRBD1, 6 bases. This CDR3 is built from 14 residues. In germline, CDR1 is LNHDA, CDR2 SQIVND (reference sequence). Trimming left V 3 bases short and J 7 bases short, with 15 bases between. Full variable domain (missing parts from reference TRBV19 and TRBJ1-2): DGGITQSPKYLFRKEGQNVTLSCEQNLNHDAMYWYRQDPGQGLRLIYYSQIVNDFQKGDIAEGYSVSREKKESFPLTVTSAQKNPTAFYLCASSIDRSGVGYTFGSGTRLTVV.

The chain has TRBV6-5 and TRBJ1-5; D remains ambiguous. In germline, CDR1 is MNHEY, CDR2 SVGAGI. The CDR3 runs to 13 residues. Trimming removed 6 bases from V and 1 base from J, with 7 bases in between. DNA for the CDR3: TGTGCCAGCAGAATCGTCAGCAATCAGCCCCAGCATTTT. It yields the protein CASRIVSNQPQHF.

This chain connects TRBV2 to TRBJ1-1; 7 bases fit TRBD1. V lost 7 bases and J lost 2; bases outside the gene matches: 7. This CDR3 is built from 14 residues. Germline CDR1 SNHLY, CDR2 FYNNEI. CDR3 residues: CASTWDRPNTEAFF. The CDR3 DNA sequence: TGTGCCAGCACCTGGGACAGACCTAACACTGAAGCTTTCTTT.

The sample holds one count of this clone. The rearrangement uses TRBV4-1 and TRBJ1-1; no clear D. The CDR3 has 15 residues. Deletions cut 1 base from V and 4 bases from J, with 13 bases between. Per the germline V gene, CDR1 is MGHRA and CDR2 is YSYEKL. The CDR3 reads CASSQVGYGVTEAFF. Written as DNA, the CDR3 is TGCGCCAGCAGCCAAGTAGGGTACGGGGTCACTGAAGCTTTCTTT.

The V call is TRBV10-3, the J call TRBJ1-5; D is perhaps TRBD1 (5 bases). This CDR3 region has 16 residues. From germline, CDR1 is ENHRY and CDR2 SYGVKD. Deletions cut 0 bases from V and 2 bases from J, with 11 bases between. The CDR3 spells CAISESKGVGNQPQHF. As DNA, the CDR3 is TGTGCCATCAGTGAGTCGAAAGGGGTCGGCAATCAGCCCCAGCATTTT.

CDR3 residues: CASRPQGSQPQHF. In DNA, the CDR3 is TGTGCCAGCAGGCCGCAGGGGAGTCAGCCCCAGCATTTT. V is TRBV28 and J is TRBJ1-5, with D maybe TRBD1 (6 bases). The length of the CDR3 is 13 residues. Germline assignment: CDR1 MDHEN and CDR2 SYDVKM. Trimming pared 6 bases from V and 6 bases from J, leaving 12 bases between.

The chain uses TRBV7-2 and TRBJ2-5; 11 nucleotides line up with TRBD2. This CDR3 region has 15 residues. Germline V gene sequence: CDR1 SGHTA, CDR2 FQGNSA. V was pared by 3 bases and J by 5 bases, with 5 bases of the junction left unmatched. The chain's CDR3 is CASSFSGRAAETQYF. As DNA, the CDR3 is TGTGCCAGCAGCTTTAGCGGGAGGGCCGCGGAGACCCAGTACTTC.

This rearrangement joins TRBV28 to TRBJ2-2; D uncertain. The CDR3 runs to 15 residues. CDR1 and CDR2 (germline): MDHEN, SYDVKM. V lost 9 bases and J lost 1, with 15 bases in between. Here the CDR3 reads CARNSGRKNTGELFF. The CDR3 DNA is TGTGCCAGGAATTCCGGACGGAAGAACACCGGGGAGCTGTTTTTT.

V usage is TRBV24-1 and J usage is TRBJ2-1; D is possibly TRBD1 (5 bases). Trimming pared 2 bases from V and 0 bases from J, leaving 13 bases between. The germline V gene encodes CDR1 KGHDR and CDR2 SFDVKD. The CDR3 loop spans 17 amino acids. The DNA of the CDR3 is TGTGCCACCAGTGATTCCGGGCAGGGAAGCTCCTACAATGAGCAGTTCTTC. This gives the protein CATSDSGQGSSYNEQFF.

The CDR3 nucleotides read TGTGCCAGCAGTCCATCAGGGGCAGATAATGAAAAACTGTTTTTT. This gives the protein CASSPSGADNEKLFF. This chain joins TRBV28 and TRBJ1-4, with D maybe TRBD1 (6 bases). Germline values: CDR1 MDHEN, CDR2 SYDVKM. Between the trimmed V and J ends, which lost 5 bases and 4 bases, there was a span of 14 bases. The length of the CDR3 is 15 residues.

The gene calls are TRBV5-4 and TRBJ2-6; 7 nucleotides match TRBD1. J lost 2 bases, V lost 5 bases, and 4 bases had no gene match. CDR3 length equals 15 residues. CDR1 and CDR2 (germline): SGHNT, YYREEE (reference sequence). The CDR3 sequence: CASRRQGAGANVLTF. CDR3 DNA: TGTGCCAGCAGGCGACAGGGTGCTGGGGCCAACGTCCTGACTTTC.

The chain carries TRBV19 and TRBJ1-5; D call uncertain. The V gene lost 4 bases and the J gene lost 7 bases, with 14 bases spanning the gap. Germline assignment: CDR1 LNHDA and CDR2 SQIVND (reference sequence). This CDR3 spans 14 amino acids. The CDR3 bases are TGTGCCAGTAGTAAAGGACGGCCGAGGCAGCCCCAGCATTTT. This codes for CASSKGRPRQPQHF.

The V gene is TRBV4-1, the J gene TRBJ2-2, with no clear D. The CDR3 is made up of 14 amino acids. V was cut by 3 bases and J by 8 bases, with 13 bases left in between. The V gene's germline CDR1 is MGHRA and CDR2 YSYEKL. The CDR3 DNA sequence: TGCGCCAGCAGCCATTATTCGCTCCAGGGGGAGCTGTTTTTT. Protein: CASSHYSLQGELFF.

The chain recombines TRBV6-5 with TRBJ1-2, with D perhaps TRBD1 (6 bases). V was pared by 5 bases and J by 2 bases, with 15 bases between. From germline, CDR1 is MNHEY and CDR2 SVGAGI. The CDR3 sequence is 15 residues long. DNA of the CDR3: TGTGCCAGCAGTCCAGACAGGATCCGAAACTATGGCTACACCTTC. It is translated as CASSPDRIRNYGYTF.

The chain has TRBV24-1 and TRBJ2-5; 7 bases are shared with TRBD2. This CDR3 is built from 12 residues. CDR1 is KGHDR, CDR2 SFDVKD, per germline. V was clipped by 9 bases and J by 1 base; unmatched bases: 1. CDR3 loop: CATAGVQETQYF. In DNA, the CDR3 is TGTGCCACCGCGGGGGTCCAAGAGACCCAGTACTTC.

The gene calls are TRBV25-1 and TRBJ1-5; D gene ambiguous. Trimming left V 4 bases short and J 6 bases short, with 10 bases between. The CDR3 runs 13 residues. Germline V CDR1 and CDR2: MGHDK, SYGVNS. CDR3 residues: CASSAGPSQPQHF. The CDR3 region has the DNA TGTGCCAGCAGTGCCGGACCAAGTCAGCCCCAGCATTTT.

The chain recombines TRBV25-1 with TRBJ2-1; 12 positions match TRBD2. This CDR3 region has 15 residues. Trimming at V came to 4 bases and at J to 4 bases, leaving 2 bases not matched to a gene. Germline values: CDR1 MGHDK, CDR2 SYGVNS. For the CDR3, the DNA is TGTGCCAGCAGTGCCGGGACTAGCGGGTACAATGAGCAGTTCTTC. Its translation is CASSAGTSGYNEQFF.

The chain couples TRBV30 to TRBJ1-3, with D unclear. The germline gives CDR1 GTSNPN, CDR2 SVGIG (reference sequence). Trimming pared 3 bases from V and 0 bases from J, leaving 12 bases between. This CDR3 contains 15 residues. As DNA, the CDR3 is TGTGCCTGGAGAGGAAAGGCGTCCTCTGGAAACACCATATATTTT. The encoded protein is CAWRGKASSGNTIYF.

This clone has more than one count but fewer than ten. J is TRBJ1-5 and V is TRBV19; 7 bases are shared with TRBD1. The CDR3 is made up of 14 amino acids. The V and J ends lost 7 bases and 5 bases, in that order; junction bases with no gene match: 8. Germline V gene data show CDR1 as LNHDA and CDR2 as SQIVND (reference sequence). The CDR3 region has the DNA TGTGCCAGTACCGTGACAGGGTATGATCAGCCCCAGCATTTT. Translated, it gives CASTVTGYDQPQHF.

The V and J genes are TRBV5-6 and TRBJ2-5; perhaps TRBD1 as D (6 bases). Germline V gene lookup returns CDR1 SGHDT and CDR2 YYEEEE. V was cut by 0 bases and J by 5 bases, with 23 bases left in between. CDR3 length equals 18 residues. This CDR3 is CASSLGGGQSRVFETQYF. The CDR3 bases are TGTGCCAGCAGCTTGGGTGGAGGACAGAGCAGGGTTTTTGAGACCCAGTACTTC.

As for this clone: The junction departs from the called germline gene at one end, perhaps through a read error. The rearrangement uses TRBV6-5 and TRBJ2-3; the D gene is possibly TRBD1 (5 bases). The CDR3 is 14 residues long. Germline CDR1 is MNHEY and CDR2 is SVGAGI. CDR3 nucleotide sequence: TGTACCAGCAAGCAGGGATTGGACACAGATACGCAGTATTTT. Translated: CTSKQGLDTDTQYF.